The entry below describes one T cell receptor (beta chain). This sample was taken from a study of response to subunit inactivated influenza vaccine. TCRdb re-derived calls from the RT-PCR reads in MiXCR, one entry per CDR3 protein. The sample has 150,000 to 200,000 distinct CDR3 sequences, roughly 12% seen once. There are 13 residues in the CDR3. Trimming removed 0 bases from V and 6 bases from J, with 7 bases in between. CDR1 is SNHLY, CDR2 FYNNEI, per germline. The sample also formed part of further work on T cells expressing NK-cell markers. As that report states: What made the TCR beta cDNA was 5'RACE template switching with UMIs. Researchers got TCR beta repertoires out of sorted CD3+CD56+NKG2C+, CD3+CD56+NKG2C- and CD3+CD56-NKG2C+ T cells.

V gene TRBV2 combines with J gene TRBJ2-3; the D is unclear. The specimen was CD8+ T cells sorted from PBMCs, collected 12 days after vaccination. The receptor was isolated from a man in his fifties or sixties who received an inactivated influenza vaccine. This CDR3 reads CASSEAWKDTQYF. CDR3 DNA sequence: TGTGCCAGCAGTGAAGCATGGAAGGATACGCAGTATTTT. Supplemented by reference TRBV2 and TRBJ2-3, the full variable domain reads EPEVTQTPSHQVTQMGQEVILRCVPISNHLYFYWYRQILGQKVEFLVSFYNNEISEKSEIFDDQFSVERPDGSNFTLKIRSTKLEDSAMYFCASSEAWKDTQYFGPGTRLTVL.